The 30 T cell receptor beta chains given below trace back to one sample, sequenced in a study of OX40 agonist ivuxolimab in advanced cancers. Sequencing was performed with immunoSEQ multiplex PCR; in TCRdb, only in-frame clones are kept and a portion is missing. The sample has 55,000 to 75,000 clones, around 86% seen once. Sequencing was performed on CD4+ or CD8+ T cells sorted from blood, taken in a trial of the OX40 agonist ivuxolimab. All receptors come from an adult with an advanced solid tumor such as melanoma, head and neck, liver or kidney cancer.

This CDR3 is CASSPSPTRSYEQYF. CDR3 nucleotide sequence: TGCGCCAGCAGCCCAAGCCCCACACGCTCCTACGAGCAGTACTTC. The J gene is TRBJ2-7, the V gene TRBV5-1; no firm D call. The CDR3 has 15 residues. Germline V gives CDR1 SGHRS, CDR2 YFSETQ. Trimming pared 4 bases from V and 0 bases from J, leaving 14 bases between.

The chain joins TRBV28 to TRBJ1-1; D remains unclear. CDR3 length: 15 residues. V lost 6 bases and J 5 bases, leaving 19 bases between the germline ends. Germline-derived CDR1 and CDR2 are MDHEN and SYDVKM. The CDR3 here is CASRPAAGGRTEAFF. In nucleotides, the CDR3 is TGTGCCAGCAGACCCGCCGCAGGTGGGAGGACTGAAGCTTTCTTT. Together with reference TRBV28 and TRBJ1-1, the CDR3 gives the full variable domain: DVKVTQSSRYLVKRTGEKVFLECVQDMDHENMFWYRQDPGLGLRLIYFSYDVKMKEKGDIPEGYSVSREKKERFSLILESASTNQTSMYLCASRPAAGGRTEAFFGQGTRLTVV.

This clone appeared a single time. The J gene is TRBJ1-5, the V gene TRBV7-2, with D maybe TRBD1 (6 bases). Trimming left V 5 bases short and J 4 bases short, with 12 bases between. The CDR3 length is 14 residues. The germline V gene encodes CDR1 SGHTA and CDR2 FQGNSA. The DNA of the CDR3 is TGTGCCAGCAGCCCGACAGGATTTAATCAGCCCCAGCATTTT. Its translation: CASSPTGFNQPQHF.

The chain carries TRBV5-6 and TRBJ2-1; 9 bases map to TRBD1. CDR1 SGHDT and CDR2 YYEEEE come from the germline V gene. J lost 4 bases, V lost 0 bases, and 5 bases had no gene match. This CDR3 has 16 residues. As DNA, the CDR3 is TGTGCCAGCAGCTTGGTTGGGACAGGGTTTTACAATGAGCAGTTCTTC. Amino acid sequence: CASSLVGTGFYNEQFF.

This chain connects TRBV4-2 to TRBJ1-3; D gene unclear. V was cut by 1 base and J by 3 bases, with 13 bases left in between. The CDR3 is 16 residues long. CDR1 is LGHNA, CDR2 YNFKEQ, per germline. The CDR3 DNA follows: TGTGCCAGCAGCCAAGCAGCCAAGATGGGTGGAAACACCATATATTTT. Amino acid sequence: CASSQAAKMGGNTIYF.

CDR3 in DNA: TGTGCCATCAGTGATAGGGCCTACGAGCAGTACTTC. It yields the protein CAISDRAYEQYF. V usage is TRBV10-3 and J usage is TRBJ2-7, with D hard to call. From germline, CDR1 is ENHRY and CDR2 SYGVKD. The CDR3 consists of 12 residues. Between the trimmed V and J ends, which lost 3 bases and 2 bases, there was a span of 5 bases.

This clone has just one count. This sequence joins TRBV5-1 and TRBJ1-2; D may be TRBD1 (5 bases). Germline CDR1 reads SGHRS; CDR2 reads YFSETQ. The CDR3 consists of 12 residues. Trimming removed 0 bases at V and 8 bases at J, with 8 bases between. CDR3 amino acids: CASSLEAGGYTF. DNA for the CDR3: TGCGCCAGCAGCTTGGAAGCAGGGGGCTACACCTTC. The full variable domain, its missing parts supplied by reference TRBV5-1 and TRBJ1-2, is KAGVTQTPRYLIKTRGQQVTLSCSPISGHRSVSWYQQTPGQGLQFLFEYFSETQRNKGNFPGRFSGRQFSNSRSEMNVSTLELGDSALYLCASSLEAGGYTFGSGTRLTVV.

The chain uses TRBV2 and TRBJ1-2; 9 positions match TRBD1. This CDR3 is 14 amino acids long. Germline assignment: CDR1 SNHLY and CDR2 FYNNEI. The V gene end was trimmed by 6 bases and the J gene end by 10 bases; junction bases not matched to a gene: 12. The CDR3 region has the DNA TGTGCCAGCAGGGGGACAGGGCCCGCGAATGACTACACCTTC. Protein: CASRGTGPANDYTF.

V usage is TRBV7-9 and J usage is TRBJ2-7; TRBD1 aligns across 9 bases. CDR3 length: 14 amino acids. The J segment lost 4 bases and the V segment lost 5 bases, leaving 6 bases of the junction unmatched. Germline CDR1 and CDR2: SEHNR and FQNEAQ (reference sequence). CDR3 in amino acids: CASSVRDRVYEQYF. CDR3 DNA: TGTGCCAGCAGCGTCCGGGACAGGGTGTACGAGCAGTACTTC.

The chain carries TRBV19 and TRBJ2-5; D remains unclear. The J call may be incorrect, as the DNA end agrees better with TRBJ2-7. The CDR3 is 15 residues long. Germline CDR1 is LNHDA and CDR2 is SQIVND (reference sequence). The CDR3 coding sequence is TGTGCCACCAGCGACCTAGGTAGAAGCTCCTACGAGCAGTACTTC. It is translated as CATSDLGRSSYEQYF.

V is TRBV18 and J is TRBJ2-7; D uncertain. CDR3 length: 13 amino acids. The ends were cut back, 1 base at V and 2 bases at J, with 6 bases in the middle. Per the germline V gene, CDR1 is KGHSH and CDR2 is LQKENI. CDR3 DNA sequence: TGTGCCAGCTCACCACAGGCGACCTACGAGCAGTACTTC. Protein product: CASSPQATYEQYF. The full variable domain, its missing parts supplied by reference TRBV18 and TRBJ2-7, is NAGVMQNPRHLVRRRGQEARLRCSPMKGHSHVYWYRQLPEEGLKFMVYLQKENIIDESGMPKERFSAEFPKEGPSILRIQQVVRGDSAAYFCASSPQATYEQYFGPGTRLTVT.

The chain couples TRBV10-2 to TRBJ1-2; TRBD1 agrees at 8 bases. The CDR3 spans 13 residues. The junction had 6 bases not matched to a gene; V was cut back by 6 bases and J by 6 bases. Germline values: CDR1 WSHSY, CDR2 SAAADI. DNA of the CDR3: TGCGCCAGCAGCAGGGGGCGGTCTGATGGCTACACCTTC. This sequence encodes CASSRGRSDGYTF.

The chain links TRBV29-1 to TRBJ1-1; no reliable D call. This CDR3 region has 14 residues. Trimming left V 5 bases short and J 5 bases short, with 18 bases between. Germline CDR1 reads SQVTM; CDR2 reads ANQGSEA. DNA of the CDR3: TGCAGCGTTCAACCGTTCCTCCTCGAAACTGAAGCTTTCTTT. It translates to CSVQPFLLETEAFF.

This sequence joins TRBV27 and TRBJ1-5; D might be TRBD1 (5 bases). V shed 4 bases and J shed 3 bases, with 10 bases lying between them. Germline V lookup: CDR1 MNHEY, CDR2 SMNVEV (reference sequence). This CDR3 contains 14 residues. Written as DNA, the CDR3 is TGTGCCAGCAGTTCCGACAGTCACAATCAGCCCCAGCATTTT. This codes for CASSSDSHNQPQHF.

The genes are TRBV5-1 and TRBJ2-7; TRBD2 matches 9 bases. The CDR3 contains 15 residues. Germline lookup yields CDR1 SGHRS and CDR2 YFSETQ. The V gene end was trimmed by 4 bases and the J gene end by 2 bases; junction bases not matched to a gene: 7. The CDR3 sequence is CASSLAGLAAYEQYF. The CDR3 coding sequence is TGCGCCAGCAGCCTAGCGGGACTAGCAGCCTACGAGCAGTACTTC.

The rearrangement uses TRBV7-9 and TRBJ2-7; D is unresolved. The CDR3 is 12 amino acids. With 1 base removed from V and 3 bases from J, the gap between germline ends came to 4 bases. The germline CDR1 and CDR2 sequences are SEHNR and FQNEAQ (reference sequence). The CDR3 DNA is TGTGCCAGCAGCTTAGTTCACTACGAGCAGTACTTC. Amino acid sequence: CASSLVHYEQYF.

V is TRBV27 and J is TRBJ1-2; 12 bases fit TRBD1. The V and J ends lost 0 bases and 7 bases, in that order; junction bases with no gene match: 6. This CDR3 is 16 amino acids long. Germline values: CDR1 MNHEY, CDR2 SMNVEV (reference sequence). The CDR3 is CASSLSQGQGASGYTF. CDR3 nucleotides: TGTGCCAGCAGTTTATCCCAGGGACAGGGGGCTAGTGGCTACACCTTC.

The chain is built from TRBV28 and TRBJ1-5; D is unresolved. The CDR3 loop spans 13 amino acids. Germline V lookup: CDR1 MDHEN, CDR2 SYDVKM. V was shortened by 6 bases and J by 6 bases, with 12 bases between the two germline ends. The CDR3 coding sequence is TGTGCCAGCAGCCGGAGTGGTACTCAGCCCCAGCATTTT. Translating gives CASSRSGTQPQHF.

The rearrangement uses TRBV12-5 and TRBJ2-1; D is tentatively TRBD1 or TRBD2 (5 bases each). This CDR3 has 16 amino acids. Germline V gene sequence: CDR1 LGHNT, CDR2 FRNRAP. Trimming removed 1 base from V and 0 bases from J, with 10 bases in between. The CDR3, as DNA: TGTGCTAGTGGTTTGGGGGACGGTAGCTCCTACAATGAGCAGTTCTTC. This gives the protein CASGLGDGSSYNEQFF.

This clone has only a few counts. The CDR3 nucleotides are TGTGCCAGCAGTAAACAGGGGAACTATGGCTACACCTTC. As protein: CASSKQGNYGYTF. The chain has TRBV6-4 and TRBJ1-2; 7 positions match TRBD1. The V segment lost 5 bases and the J segment 2 bases; nucleotides outside the gene matches: 2. The CDR3 spans 13 residues. Germline CDR1 is MRHNA and CDR2 is SNTAGT.

The chain carries TRBV18 and TRBJ2-7; 7 positions agree with TRBD1. CDR1 is KGHSH and CDR2 is LQKENI in the germline V gene. The ends lost 6 bases at V and 6 bases at J; junction bases unmatched: 17. The CDR3 consists of 16 residues. The CDR3 bases are TGTGCCAGCTCGCCCCAGGGGGACGCCCGGTCCGGCGAGCAGTACTTC. This codes for CASSPQGDARSGEQYF. Together with reference TRBV18 and TRBJ2-7, the CDR3 gives the full variable domain: NAGVMQNPRHLVRRRGQEARLRCSPMKGHSHVYWYRQLPEEGLKFMVYLQKENIIDESGMPKERFSAEFPKEGPSILRIQQVVRGDSAAYFCASSPQGDARSGEQYFGPGTRLTVT.

The chain links TRBV11-2 to TRBJ2-7; TRBD2 is a possible D gene (6 bases). V was clipped by 0 bases and J by 6 bases, with 9 bases between them. There are 13 residues in the CDR3. Per germline, CDR1 SGHAT and CDR2 FQNNGV. The CDR3 DNA follows: TGTGCCAGCAGCTTAGACCCCGGGGGCGAGCAGTACTTC. This encodes CASSLDPGGEQYF.

The chain carries TRBV2 and TRBJ1-1; 7 positions match TRBD1. Germline V lookup: CDR1 SNHLY, CDR2 FYNNEI. This CDR3 has 14 residues. The V and J ends lost 5 bases and 4 bases, in that order; junction bases with no gene match: 7. In DNA, the CDR3 is TGTGCCAGCAGTCCCCAGGGGGGGAGCACTGAAGCTTTCTTT. It yields the protein CASSPQGGSTEAFF.

The CDR3 is CASSSTSGSDEQFF. The DNA of the CDR3 is TGTGCCAGCTCATCGACTAGCGGGAGTGATGAGCAGTTCTTC. This chain uses TRBV18 with TRBJ2-1; 12 bases are a match to TRBD2. Germline V gene sequence: CDR1 KGHSH, CDR2 LQKENI. V dropped 5 bases and J dropped 8; count of bases not matched to a gene: 4. CDR3 length: 14 residues.

Here the CDR3 reads CASSPGPATDVREQYF. CDR3 DNA sequence: TGTGCCAGCAGCCCCGGACCGGCCACAGACGTCAGGGAGCAGTACTTC. The gene calls are TRBV7-6 and TRBJ2-7; D not resolved. Trimming left V 5 bases short and J 7 bases short, with 24 bases between. Looked up from germline, CDR1 is SGHVS and CDR2 is FNYEAQ. This CDR3 region has 16 residues.

The V gene is TRBV6-1, the J gene TRBJ2-1; maybe TRBD1 (6 bases). There are 14 residues in the CDR3. Trimming stripped 6 bases from V and 6 bases from J, with 15 bases between. CDR1 MNHNS and CDR2 SASEGT come from the germline V gene. CDR3 bases: TGTGCCAGCAGCGCTATTGGACAGACCAATGAGCAGTTCTTC. As protein: CASSAIGQTNEQFF.

The table lists this clone with a count of one. The chain joins TRBV5-4 to TRBJ1-1; D remains unclear. Germline V gene lookup returns CDR1 SGHNT and CDR2 YYREEE (reference sequence). Trimming stripped 2 bases from V and 1 base from J, with 9 bases between. The CDR3 covers 14 residues. CDR3 sequence (DNA): TGTGCCAGCAGCTTACCGAACACGAACACTGAAGCTTTCTTT. Protein: CASSLPNTNTEAFF.

The chain carries TRBV2 and TRBJ1-5, with D unresolved. Trimming left V 7 bases short and J 0 bases short, with 25 bases between. The V gene's germline CDR1 is SNHLY and CDR2 FYNNEI. The length of the CDR3 is 19 residues. The CDR3 loop is CASMEGQASLKNSNQPQHF. The CDR3 nucleotides read TGTGCCAGCATGGAAGGGCAGGCCTCCCTCAAGAATAGCAATCAGCCCCAGCATTTT.

A few counts support this clone. The chain is built from TRBV19 and TRBJ1-2; a weak D match, TRBD1 (5 bases). Germline values: CDR1 LNHDA, CDR2 SQIVND (reference sequence). Trimming shortened V by 4 bases and J by 4 bases, and 13 bases separated the two germline ends. CDR3 length equals 14 residues. The CDR3 DNA is TGTGCCAGTAGTACCCAGACAGATGCCTATGGCTACACCTTC. Translating it yields CASSTQTDAYGYTF.

The chain has TRBV10-1 and TRBJ2-2; 16 bases are a match to TRBD2. Germline lookup yields CDR1 WNHNN and CDR2 SYGVQD (reference sequence). CDR3 length equals 18 residues. The trim removed 0 bases at V and 6 bases at J, leaving 4 bases unmatched. The CDR3 sequence is CASSESGLAGGRPGELFF. The DNA for the CDR3 is TGCGCCAGCAGTGAGTCGGGACTAGCGGGAGGGCGCCCCGGGGAGCTGTTTTTT.